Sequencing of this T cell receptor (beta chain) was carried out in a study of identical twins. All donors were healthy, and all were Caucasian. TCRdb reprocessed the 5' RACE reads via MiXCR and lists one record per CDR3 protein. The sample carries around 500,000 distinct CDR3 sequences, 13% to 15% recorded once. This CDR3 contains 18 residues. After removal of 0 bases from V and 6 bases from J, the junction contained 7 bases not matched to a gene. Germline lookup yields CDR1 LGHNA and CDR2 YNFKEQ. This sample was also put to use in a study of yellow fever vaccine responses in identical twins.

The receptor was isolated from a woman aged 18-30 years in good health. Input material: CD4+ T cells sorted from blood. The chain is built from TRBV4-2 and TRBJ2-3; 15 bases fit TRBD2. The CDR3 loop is CASSQEGGLAGGGDTQYF. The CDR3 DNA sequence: TGTGCCAGCAGCCAAGAAGGGGGACTAGCGGGAGGCGGGGATACGCAGTATTTT.